These 9 T cell receptor beta chains originate from one sample sequenced in a study of regulatory T cells in long-lasting Graves disease. Researchers made TCR beta libraries by using iRepertoire HTBI primers and running Arm-PCR on CDR3 regions. Using its own MiXCR run on the multiplex PCR reads, TCRdb lists one record per CDR3 protein. The top ten hold 12% of the sample, which has 580,000 or so distinct CDR3 sequences, 15% to 20% seen once. Time point specified: newly diagnosed GD, antithyroid drugs for less than 3 months. Generation of the TCR library employed RNA extracted from PBMCs. These data are also associated with another study on T cells in Graves' hyperthyroidism and ophthalmopathy.

This specimen was peripheral blood mononuclear cells (PBMCs), taken at new diagnosis, from a patient treated with antithyroid drugs. These receptors originate from a man between 18 and 35 years old with Graves disease.

As regards this clonotype: At one of its ends the junction is not consistent with the germline gene, which may arise from a read error. The rearrangement joins TRBV25-1 to TRBJ2-1; the D gene is possibly TRBD2 (5 bases). The germline V gene has CDR1 MGHDK and CDR2 SYGVNS. The CDR3 has 15 residues. CDR3 residues: CVSSEVRGSYNEQFF. In DNA form, the CDR3 reads TGTGTCAGCAGTGAGGTCCGGGGCTCCTACAATGAGCAGTTCTTC.

The table lists this clonotype with many counts. V is TRBV6-4 and J is TRBJ2-7, with 7 bases fitting TRBD2. Germline CDR1 and CDR2: MRHNA and SNTAGT. V dropped 0 bases and J dropped 5; count of bases not matched to a gene: 10. The CDR3 is 16 residues long. The CDR3 DNA reads TGTGCCAGCAGTGACTCGGGGGAGGGCCTAAAAGACGAGCAGTACTTC. Its translation is CASSDSGEGLKDEQYF.

The chain recombines TRBV18 with TRBJ2-3; 7 nucleotides match TRBD1. The germline gives CDR1 KGHSH, CDR2 LQKENI. CDR3 length: 18 amino acids. V was clipped by 4 bases and J by 0 bases; unmatched bases: 13. The CDR3 nucleotides are TGTGCCAGCTCACAAATGGAAGACAGGGTCTTTAGCACAGATACGCAGTATTTT. Its translation is CASSQMEDRVFSTDTQYF.

This clonotype came up a few times. The genes are TRBV12-3 or TRBV12-4 and TRBJ2-1; D is undetermined. The germline V and J ends were trimmed by 6 bases and 6 bases, with 15 bases remaining between them. The CDR3 contains 14 residues. The CDR3 loop is CASSPPGSPNEQFF. The CDR3 region has the DNA TGTGCCAGCAGCCCCCCCGGAAGCCCCAATGAGCAGTTCTTC.

At least ten counts were recorded for this clonotype. CDR3 in amino acids: CASSLRYGRILYNEQFF. In DNA, the CDR3 is TGTGCCAGCAGTTTAAGATACGGGAGGATTCTCTACAATGAGCAGTTCTTC. This chain uses TRBV28 with TRBJ2-1, with 7 bases identical to TRBD2. Germline V lookup: CDR1 MDHEN, CDR2 SYDVKM. The CDR3 is 17 residues long. V dropped 2 bases and J dropped 3; count of bases not matched to a gene: 10.

This clonotype was picked up a small number of times. It may be a read error: a sequence one base away is much more abundant. This chain joins TRBV30 and TRBJ2-7, with D perhaps TRBD1 or TRBD2 (5 bases each). The length of the CDR3 is 13 residues. Trimming cost V 5 bases and J 5 bases, with 16 bases left between them. Looked up from germline, CDR1 is GTSNPN and CDR2 is SVGIG (reference sequence). The CDR3 DNA sequence: TGTGCCTGGCTTCCCAGGGAGTTGGACGAGCAGTACTTC. Translation: CAWLPRELDEQYF.

This chain joins TRBV7-2 and TRBJ1-5; D may be TRBD1 (5 bases). Germline V lookup: CDR1 SGHTA, CDR2 FQGNSA. Between the trimmed V and J ends, which lost 2 bases and 5 bases, there was a span of 13 bases. This CDR3 comprises 15 residues. CDR3 nucleotides: TGTGCCAGCAGCTTATGGGGCAAGAAAGATCAGCCCCAGCATTTT. The encoded protein is CASSLWGKKDQPQHF. Drawing the rest from reference TRBV7-2 and TRBJ1-5, the complete variable domain is GAGVSQSPSNKVTEKGKDVELRCDPISGHTALYWYRQSLGQGLEFLIYFQGNSAPDKSGLPSDRFSAERTGGSVSTLTIQRTQQEDSAVYLCASSLWGKKDQPQHFGDGTRLSIL.

This clonotype occurred many times. The chain employs TRBV7-2 and TRBJ2-5, with D perhaps matching TRBD1 or TRBD2 (5 bases each). The germline V gene encodes CDR1 SGHTA and CDR2 FQGNSA. V lost 5 bases to trimming and J lost 5 bases, with 18 bases between them. The CDR3 is 15 amino acids. CDR3 residues: CASSTGLTQSETQYF. The CDR3 DNA is TGTGCCAGCAGCACAGGACTTACCCAATCGGAGACCCAGTACTTC.

This clonotype was seen at least ten times. This sequence joins TRBV7-8 and TRBJ1-5; D is unclear. This CDR3 has 14 amino acids. V shed 3 bases and J shed 2 bases, with 8 bases lying between them. The germline V gene encodes CDR1 SGHVS and CDR2 FQNEAQ. CDR3 nucleotide sequence: TGTGCCAGCAGCTTCGGGTGGGGCAATCAGCCCCAGCATTTT. Protein product: CASSFGWGNQPQHF.